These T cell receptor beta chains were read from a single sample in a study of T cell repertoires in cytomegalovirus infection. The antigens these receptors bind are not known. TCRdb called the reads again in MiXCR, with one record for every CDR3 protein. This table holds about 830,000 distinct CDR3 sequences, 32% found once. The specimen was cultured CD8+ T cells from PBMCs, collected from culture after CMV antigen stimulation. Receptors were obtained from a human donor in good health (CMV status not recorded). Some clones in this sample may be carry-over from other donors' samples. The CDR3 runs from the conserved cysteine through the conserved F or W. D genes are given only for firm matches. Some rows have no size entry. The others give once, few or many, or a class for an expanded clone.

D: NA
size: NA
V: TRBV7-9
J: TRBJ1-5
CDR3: CASSKGTARVNQPQHF
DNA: TGTGCCAGCAGCAAGGGGACCGCTCGAGTAAATCAGCCCCAGCATTTT

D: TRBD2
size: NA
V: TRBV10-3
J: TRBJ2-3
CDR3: CAIRSGGHTDTQYF
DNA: TGTGCCATCAGGAGCGGGGGGCACACAGATACGCAGTATTTT

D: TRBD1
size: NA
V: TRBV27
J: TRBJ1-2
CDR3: CASSLDRDYGYTF
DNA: TGTGCCAGCAGCCTTGACAGGGACTATGGCTACACCTTC

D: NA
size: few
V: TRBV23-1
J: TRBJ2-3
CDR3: CASSQWREQGTDTQYF
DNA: TGCGCCAGCAGTCAATGGAGGGAGCAGGGCACAGATACGCAGTATTTT

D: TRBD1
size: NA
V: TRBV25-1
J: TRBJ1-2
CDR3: CASSETYRDRVNGYTF
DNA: TGTGCCAGCAGTGAGACATACCGGGACAGGGTAAATGGCTACACCTTC

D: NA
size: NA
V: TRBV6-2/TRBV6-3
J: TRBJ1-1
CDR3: CASSYPPRGRTEAFF
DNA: TGTGCCAGCAGTTACCCTCCCAGGGGTCGCACTGAAGCTTTCTTT

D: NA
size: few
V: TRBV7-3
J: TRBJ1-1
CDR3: CASSYGGVNTEAFF
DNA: TGTGCCAGCAGCTACGGGGGGGTGAACACTGAAGCTTTCTTT

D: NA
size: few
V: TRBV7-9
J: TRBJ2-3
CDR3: CASSLLLGMTDTQYF
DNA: TGTGCCAGCAGCTTACTGCTAGGGATGACAGATACGCAGTATTTT

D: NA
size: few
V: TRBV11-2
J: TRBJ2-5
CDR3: CASSLGSELERFQETQYF
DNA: TGTGCCAGCAGCTTAGGATCAGAGCTAGAAAGATTTCAGGAGACCCAGTACTTC

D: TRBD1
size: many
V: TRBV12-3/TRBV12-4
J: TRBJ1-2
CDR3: CASATGTGVVDYGYTF
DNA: TGTGCCAGCGCAACCGGGACAGGGGTTGTCGACTATGGCTACACCTTC

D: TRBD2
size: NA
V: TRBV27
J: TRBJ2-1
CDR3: CASSPSAGGSNEQFF
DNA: TGTGCCAGCAGCCCCTCTGCGGGGGGAAGTAATGAGCAGTTCTTC

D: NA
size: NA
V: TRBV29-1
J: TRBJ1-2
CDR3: CSVESIALDRGYGYTF
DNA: TGCAGCGTTGAATCTATAGCGCTCGACAGAGGCTATGGCTACACCTTC

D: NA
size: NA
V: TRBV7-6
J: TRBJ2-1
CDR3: CASSLVDNSYNEQFF
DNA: TGTGCTAGCAGCTTAGTGGACAACTCCTACAATGAGCAGTTCTTC

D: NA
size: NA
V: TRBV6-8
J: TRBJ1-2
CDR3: CASSYTGGYGYTF
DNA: TGTGCCAGCAGTTACACGGGAGGGTACGGCTACACCTTC

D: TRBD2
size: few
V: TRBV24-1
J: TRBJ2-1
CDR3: CATSSGAPYNEQFF
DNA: TGTGCCACCAGTAGCGGGGCTCCTTACAATGAGCAGTTCTTC

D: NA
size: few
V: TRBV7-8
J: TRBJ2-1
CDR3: CASSARLEEQFF
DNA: TGTGCCAGCAGCGCCCGCCTGGAAGAGCAGTTCTTC

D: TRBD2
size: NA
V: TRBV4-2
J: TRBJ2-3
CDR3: CASSPAGTSGGITDTQYF
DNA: TGTGCCAGCAGCCCAGCAGGGACTAGCGGGGGAATCACAGATACGCAGTATTTT

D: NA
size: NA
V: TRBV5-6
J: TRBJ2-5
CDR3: CASSLSIRGGETQYF
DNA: TGTGCCAGCAGCTTAAGTATTCGTGGCGGCGAGACCCAGTACTTC

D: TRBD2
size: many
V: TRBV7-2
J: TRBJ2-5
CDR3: CASSLGGLAGQETQYF
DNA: TGTGCCAGCAGCTTAGGTGGACTAGCGGGGCAAGAGACCCAGTACTTC

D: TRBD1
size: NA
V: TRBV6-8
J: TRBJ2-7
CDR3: CASSYGTGKDEQYF
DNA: TGTGCCAGCAGTTATGGGACAGGGAAAGACGAGCAGTACTTC

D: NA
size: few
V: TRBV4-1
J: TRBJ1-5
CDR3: CASSQVEASNQPQHF
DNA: TGCGCCAGCAGCCAAGTGGAAGCTAGCAATCAGCCCCAGCATTTT

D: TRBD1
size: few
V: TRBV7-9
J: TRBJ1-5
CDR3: CASSSVLPGTAYSNQPQHF
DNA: TGTGCCAGCAGCTCCGTCCTCCCCGGGACAGCTTATAGCAATCAGCCCCAGCATTTT

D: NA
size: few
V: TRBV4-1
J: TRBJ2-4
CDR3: CASSQEGRQLAKNIQYF
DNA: TGCGCCAGCAGCCAAGAAGGGCGGCAACTAGCCAAAAACATTCAGTACTTC

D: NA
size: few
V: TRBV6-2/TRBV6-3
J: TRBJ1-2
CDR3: CASSYNRENYGYTF
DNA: TGTGCCAGCAGTTACAACAGGGAAAACTATGGCTACACCTTC

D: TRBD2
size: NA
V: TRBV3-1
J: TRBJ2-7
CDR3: CASSPRGGIYEQYF
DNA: TGTGCCAGCAGCCCCCGGGGAGGGATCTACGAGCAGTACTTC

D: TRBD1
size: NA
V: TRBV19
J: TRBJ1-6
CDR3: CASSTSGTGDSPLHF
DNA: TGTGCCAGTAGTACTTCCGGGACAGGGGACTCACCCCTCCACTTT

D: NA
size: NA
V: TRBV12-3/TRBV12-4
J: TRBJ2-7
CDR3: CASSLVDEVGVYSYEQYF
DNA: TGTGCCAGCAGTTTGGTCGATGAGGTAGGGGTCTACTCCTACGAGCAGTACTTC

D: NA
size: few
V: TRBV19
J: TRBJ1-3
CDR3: CASSIGRRDSGNTIYF
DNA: TGTGCCAGTAGTATAGGGCGACGGGACTCTGGAAACACCATATATTTT

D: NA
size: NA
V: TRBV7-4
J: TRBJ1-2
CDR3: CASSLAQAGAHYGYTF
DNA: TGTGCCAGCAGCTTAGCACAGGCGGGGGCCCACTATGGCTACACCTTC

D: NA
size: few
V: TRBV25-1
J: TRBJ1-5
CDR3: CASSEIGGGQPQHF
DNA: TGTGCCAGCAGTGAAATAGGGGGAGGTCAGCCCCAGCATTTT

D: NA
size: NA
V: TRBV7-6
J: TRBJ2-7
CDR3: CASSLAGSMYF
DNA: TGTGCCAGCAGCTTAGCGGGCAGTATGTACTTC

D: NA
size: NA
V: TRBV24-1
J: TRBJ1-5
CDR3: CATSGRYSNQPRHF
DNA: TGTGCCACCAGTGGACGGTATAGCAATCAGCCCCGGCATTTT

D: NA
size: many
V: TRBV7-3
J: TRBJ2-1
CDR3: CASSPANNEQFF
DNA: TGTGCCAGCAGCCCTGCTAACAATGAGCAGTTCTTC

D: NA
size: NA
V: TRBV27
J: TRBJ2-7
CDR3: CASGVSTYEQYF
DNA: TGTGCCAGCGGGGTTTCGACCTACGAGCAGTACTTC

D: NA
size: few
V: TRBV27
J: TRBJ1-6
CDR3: CASSPHRYRNNSPLHF
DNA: TGTGCCAGCAGTCCTCACAGGTATAGGAATAATTCACCCCTCCACTTT

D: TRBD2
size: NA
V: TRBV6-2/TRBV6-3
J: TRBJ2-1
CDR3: CATLGSGGILSSYNEQFF
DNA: TGTGCCACCCTTGGTAGCGGGGGGATCTTGAGCTCCTACAATGAGCAGTTCTTC

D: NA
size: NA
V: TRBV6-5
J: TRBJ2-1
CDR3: CASSPTDLNEQFF
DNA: TGTGCCAGCAGTCCGACGGATCTAAATGAGCAGTTCTTC

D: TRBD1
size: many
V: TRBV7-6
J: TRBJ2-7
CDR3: CASSDGQGEMWAYEQYF
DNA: TGTGCCAGCAGCGATGGACAGGGAGAAATGTGGGCCTACGAGCAGTACTTC

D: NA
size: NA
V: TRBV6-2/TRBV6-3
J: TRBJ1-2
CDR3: CASSPQRGGYGYTF
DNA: TGTGCCAGCAGTCCTCAACGAGGGGGCTATGGCTACACCTTC

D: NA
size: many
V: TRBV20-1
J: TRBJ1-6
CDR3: CSADSSSYNSPLHF
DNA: TGCAGTGCTGACAGTAGCTCCTATAATTCACCCCTCCACTTT

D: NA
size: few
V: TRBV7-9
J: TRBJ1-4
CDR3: CASSHSWAPGQTTAGGEKLFF
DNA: TGTGCCAGCAGCCACTCCTGGGCGCCCGGACAGACTACTGCCGGCGGTGAAAAACTGTTTTTT

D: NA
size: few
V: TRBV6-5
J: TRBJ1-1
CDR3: CASSLSSLGLNTEAFF
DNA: TGTGCCAGCAGCTTATCTAGTCTAGGGTTGAACACTGAAGCTTTCTTT

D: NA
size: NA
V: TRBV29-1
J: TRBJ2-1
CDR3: CSVDLGYNEQFF
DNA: TGCAGCGTAGACCTGGGGTACAATGAGCAGTTCTTC